This record covers a single T cell receptor (beta chain). This CDR3 is also generated by other DNA sequences in the sample. Trimming stripped 4 bases from V and 2 bases from J, with 5 bases between. Germline-derived CDR1 and CDR2 are SGHTA and FQGTGA. The CDR3 has 13 residues. Every donor was a Caucasian adult from Nashville, Tennessee. These data belong to a study of shared clonotypes between healthy human individuals. Assay execution proceeded at the deep level. Unsorted PBMC replicate PCRs used approximately 300 ng DNA, 25,000 to 35,000 T cell genomes. Data came from immunoSEQ multiplex PCR; TCRdb stores just in-frame clones and leaves some out. The sample lists about 490,000 clones, around 80% occurring once.

What was sequenced was PBMCs. The rearrangement joins TRBV7-3 to TRBJ2-2; a possible D gene is TRBD2 (5 bases). The source of this sequence is a woman between 40 and 55 years old in good health. Some clones in this sample may be carry-over from other donors' samples. The CDR3 DNA is TGTGCCAGCAGCTCGGGAAACACCGGGGAGCTGTTTTTT. Its protein is CASSSGNTGELFF.